These 32 T cell receptor beta chains share one sample of origin, sequenced in a study of cytomegalovirus exposure and HLA in healthy donors. Researchers ran the PCR with 60 Vbeta and 13 Jbeta primers. Profiled with immunoSEQ multiplex PCR; TCRdb holds only in-frame clones, not every one. The sample contains 110,000 or so clones, around 77% of which appear only once. Sequenced sample: PBMCs. These receptor sequences come from a woman aged 25 to 39 in good health and CMV-seropositive.

The CDR3 sequence: CASSSRKGTPTGVNEQFF. The DNA for the CDR3 is TGTGCCAGCAGCTCAAGGAAGGGCACACCTACAGGGGTCAATGAGCAGTTCTTC. The V gene is TRBV5-4, the J gene TRBJ2-1; TRBD1 matches 7 bases. Germline CDR1 and CDR2: SGHNT and YYREEE (reference sequence). With V trimmed by 3 bases and J by 6 bases, 18 bases remained unmatched. This CDR3 has 18 amino acids. Filled out from reference TRBV5-4 and TRBJ2-1, the complete variable domain reads ETGVTQSPTHLIKTRGQQVTLRCSSQSGHNTVSWYQQALGQGPQFIFQYYREEENGRGNFPPRFSGLQFPNYSSELNVNALELDDSALYLCASSSRKGTPTGVNEQFFGPGTRLTVL.

The V and J genes are TRBV27 and TRBJ2-7, with a possible D match to TRBD1 (6 bases). Germline V gene sequence: CDR1 MNHEY, CDR2 SMNVEV (reference sequence). The germline V and J ends were trimmed by 10 bases and 2 bases, with 12 bases remaining between them. There are 12 residues in the CDR3. The CDR3 sequence: CATMGQPYEQYF. The CDR3, as DNA: TGTGCCACCATGGGACAACCCTACGAGCAGTACTTC.

This chain uses TRBV19 with TRBJ1-1, with 8 bases lining up with TRBD1. Losses at the gene ends were 5 bases for V and 6 bases for J; bases not matched to a gene: 5. There are 13 residues in the CDR3. Germline V gene lookup returns CDR1 LNHDA and CDR2 SQIVND (reference sequence). The CDR3 region has the DNA TGTGCCAGTAGTGTACAGGGGGGCGCTGAAGCTTTCTTT. Translating it yields CASSVQGGAEAFF.

This sequence joins TRBV2 and TRBJ2-7; 7 bases are shared with TRBD2. With 5 bases clipped from V and 6 bases from J, the junction kept 13 bases outside the gene matches. Germline-derived CDR1 and CDR2 are SNHLY and FYNNEI. This CDR3 is built from 15 residues. CDR3 residues: CASSNNPGGLGEQYF. The DNA for the CDR3 is TGTGCCAGCAGTAACAATCCGGGAGGATTGGGCGAGCAGTACTTC.

This chain joins TRBV6-1 and TRBJ2-5, with no clear D. TRBJ2-7 explains the end of the DNA better; the J call may be wrong. The CDR3 length is 13 residues. The germline CDR1 and CDR2 sequences are MNHNS and SASEGT. The CDR3 spells CASSELVQYEQYF. The CDR3 DNA reads TGTGCCAGCAGTGAATTAGTACAGTACGAGCAGTACTTC.

The gene calls are TRBV19 and TRBJ1-3; 8 bases are shared with TRBD1. The V segment lost 4 bases and the J segment 4 bases; nucleotides outside the gene matches: 6. The germline V gene has CDR1 LNHDA and CDR2 SQIVND (reference sequence). The CDR3 sequence is 15 residues long. CDR3 DNA: TGTGCCAGTAGTAATACAGGGGGTTCAGGAAACACCATATATTTT. Its protein product is CASSNTGGSGNTIYF.

J is TRBJ1-2 and V is TRBV27; a weak D match, TRBD1 (5 bases). CDR1 is MNHEY and CDR2 is SMNVEV in the germline V gene (reference sequence). V lost 0 bases, J lost 4 bases, and 9 bases lay in between. This CDR3 spans 14 amino acids. The CDR3 bases are TGTGCCAGCAGTTTATCAGCGGGGGGCTATGGCTACACCTTC. Amino acid sequence: CASSLSAGGYGYTF.

The chain combines TRBV2 with TRBJ1-1; 9 nucleotides match TRBD1. The junction had 14 bases not matched to a gene; V was cut back by 5 bases and J by 4 bases. This CDR3 has 17 residues. Germline CDR1 and CDR2: SNHLY and FYNNEI. CDR3 region: CASSPARQGGSRTEAFF. The CDR3, as DNA: TGTGCCAGCAGTCCAGCCCGACAGGGGGGATCCCGCACTGAAGCTTTCTTT.

The chain combines TRBV11-3 with TRBJ1-1; D gene unclear. Trimming pared 5 bases from V and 2 bases from J, leaving 18 bases between. CDR3 length equals 16 residues. The V gene's germline CDR1 is SGHNT and CDR2 YENEEA. The CDR3 DNA is TGTGCCAGCAGCCCAGTCGGCGGGAGGAGAAACACTGAAGCTTTCTTT. Protein sequence: CASSPVGGRRNTEAFF.

This clone was picked up a small number of times. The J gene is TRBJ2-3, the V gene TRBV27; 14 nucleotides align to TRBD2. CDR1 is MNHEY, CDR2 SMNVEV, per germline (reference sequence). This CDR3 spans 16 amino acids. V trimming: 10 bases; J trimming: 6 bases; junction bases outside the gene matches: 12. The CDR3 sequence: CATSTSGRAFVDTQYF. The DNA for the CDR3 is TGTGCCACCTCGACTAGCGGGAGGGCCTTCGTGGATACGCAGTATTTT.

The chain carries TRBV7-9 and TRBJ2-1; 12 bases match TRBD2. The CDR3 is made up of 15 amino acids. The germline CDR1 and CDR2 sequences are SEHNR and FQNEAQ (reference sequence). The V and J ends lost 4 bases and 7 bases, in that order; junction bases with no gene match: 5. The CDR3 loop reads CASSSPSGGANEQFF. DNA of the CDR3: TGTGCCAGCAGCTCTCCTAGCGGGGGGGCTAATGAGCAGTTCTTC.

The chain employs TRBV5-4 and TRBJ1-2; TRBD1 matches 7 bases. V dropped 5 bases and J dropped 0; count of bases not matched to a gene: 7. This CDR3 is 15 amino acids long. The germline V gene has CDR1 SGHNT and CDR2 YYREEE (reference sequence). The CDR3 DNA follows: TGTGCCAGCAGTTCTGGACAGGCGCCTAACTATGGCTACACCTTC. As protein: CASSSGQAPNYGYTF. Full variable domain (missing parts from reference TRBV5-4 and TRBJ1-2): ETGVTQSPTHLIKTRGQQVTLRCSSQSGHNTVSWYQQALGQGPQFIFQYYREEENGRGNFPPRFSGLQFPNYSSELNVNALELDDSALYLCASSSGQAPNYGYTFGSGTRLTVV.

The chain uses TRBV4-1 and TRBJ2-7, with 8 bases lining up with TRBD1. Germline lookup yields CDR1 MGHRA and CDR2 YSYEKL. J lost 6 bases, V lost 11 bases, and 18 bases had no gene match. The CDR3 runs 15 residues. The CDR3 is CAPKRTRQGTIEQYF. In DNA form, the CDR3 reads TGCGCCCCAAAACGAACCCGACAGGGGACCATCGAGCAGTACTTC.

The chain employs TRBV5-6 and TRBJ1-2; 7 nucleotides agree with TRBD1. CDR1 SGHDT and CDR2 YYEEEE come from the germline V gene. The CDR3 loop spans 16 amino acids. The junction had 10 bases not matched to a gene; V was cut back by 2 bases and J by 3 bases. The CDR3 sequence: CASSFPRGSSDYGYTF. The CDR3 coding sequence is TGTGCCAGCAGCTTCCCCAGGGGGTCGTCGGACTATGGCTACACCTTC.

This clone was picked up one time. This sequence joins TRBV28 and TRBJ2-7; a weak D match, TRBD2 (6 bases). Per germline, CDR1 MDHEN and CDR2 SYDVKM. V lost 2 bases and J 3 bases, leaving 14 bases between the germline ends. The CDR3 has 15 amino acids. CDR3 in amino acids: CASSLLLAALYEQYF. CDR3 DNA sequence: TGTGCCAGCAGTTTACTACTAGCAGCCCTCTACGAGCAGTACTTC.

This sequence joins TRBV14 and TRBJ1-1, with 8 bases fitting TRBD1. Germline CDR1 and CDR2: SGHDN and FVKESK. V dropped 4 bases and J dropped 7; count of bases not matched to a gene: 14. This CDR3 contains 16 residues. The CDR3 protein is CASSLGVILQGDEAFF. The CDR3 region has the DNA TGTGCCAGCAGCCTCGGGGTCATCTTACAGGGGGATGAAGCTTTCTTT.

This clone was seen only once. The V gene is TRBV4-1, the J gene TRBJ1-2; 7 positions match TRBD1. Per germline, CDR1 MGHRA and CDR2 YSYEKL. V shed 3 bases and J 8 bases; nucleotides not matched to a gene: 12. This CDR3 is 15 amino acids long. The DNA for the CDR3 is TGCGCCAGCAGCCAGGGACTTACCGTAGGGGGCGGCTACACCTTC. This translates into CASSQGLTVGGGYTF.

This clone was recorded a few times. The chain recombines TRBV5-6 with TRBJ2-1; 15 nucleotides agree with TRBD2. V gave up 4 bases and J gave up 15 bases; unmatched junction bases: 5. CDR1 is SGHDT, CDR2 YYEEEE, per germline. CDR3 length: 13 residues. As DNA, the CDR3 is TGTGCCAGCAGCCCGGGACTAGCGGGAGGCTCGTTCTTC. Protein: CASSPGLAGGSFF.

The V call is TRBV6-5, the J call TRBJ1-2; no definite D call. Looked up from germline, CDR1 is MNHEY and CDR2 is SVGAGI. V was trimmed by 5 bases and J by 8 bases, leaving 15 bases between them. The CDR3 has 13 amino acids. The CDR3 bases are TGTGCCAGCAGTGCCTACAGTGTGGCAGGCTACACCTTC. Encoded protein: CASSAYSVAGYTF.

V usage is TRBV5-1 and J usage is TRBJ1-1; D not resolved. CDR3 length: 14 residues. CDR1 is SGHRS and CDR2 is YFSETQ in the germline V gene. V was pared by 2 bases and J by 3 bases, with 11 bases between. CDR3 sequence: CASSFFQQDTEAFF. CDR3 nucleotide sequence: TGCGCCAGCAGCTTTTTTCAGCAGGACACTGAAGCTTTCTTT.

This clone was recorded a few times. The chain couples TRBV5-8 to TRBJ2-2, with 8 bases lining up with TRBD2. The germline CDR1 and CDR2 sequences are SGHTS and YDEGEE. This CDR3 spans 16 amino acids. Unmatched junction bases numbered 13, after V lost 5 bases and J lost 7 bases. CDR3 loop: CASRRSGSVFFGELFF. The CDR3 coding sequence is TGTGCCAGCAGGAGGAGCGGGAGTGTTTTTTTCGGGGAGCTGTTTTTT.

This chain uses TRBV5-1 with TRBJ1-1, with a tentative D call TRBD1 (6 bases). CDR1 SGHRS and CDR2 YFSETQ come from the germline V gene. The CDR3 extends over 13 amino acids. The V end lost 7 bases, the J end lost 2 bases, and 12 bases lay between the germline ends. Here the CDR3 reads CASGSDSNTEAFF. The CDR3 coding sequence is TGCGCCAGCGGATCGGACAGCAACACTGAAGCTTTCTTT.

This clone was found a few times. The CDR3 DNA is TGTGCCAGCAGCCCGACCGCAGGGCAAAACACTGAAGCTTTCTTT. Translation gives CASSPTAGQNTEAFF. The V gene is TRBV27, the J gene TRBJ1-1; D possibly corresponds to TRBD1 (5 bases). There are 15 residues in the CDR3. The germline V gene has CDR1 MNHEY and CDR2 SMNVEV (reference sequence). V lost 6 bases and J lost 2, with 16 bases in between.

This chain connects TRBV1 to TRBJ2-1; the table's D call, TRBD2, was not checked against the DNA. TRBV1 is a documented pseudogene. CDR3 length equals 15 residues. CDR3 in DNA: TGCACCAGCAGCCAAGTCCCTAGCGTAGACAATGAGCAGTTCTTC. Its protein is CTSSQVPSVDNEQFF.

This clone was counted a few times. J is TRBJ1-5 and V is TRBV19; D remains ambiguous. Germline V lookup: CDR1 LNHDA, CDR2 SQIVND (reference sequence). The length of the CDR3 is 13 residues. V was cut by 10 bases and J by 5 bases, with 15 bases left in between. The CDR3 bases are TGTGCCACAAGGTATAGGGAGGATCAGCCCCAGCATTTT. Its translation: CATRYREDQPQHF.

The DNA for the CDR3 is TGTGCCAGCAGCTTAAAGTTTGGGGCACAGAACACTGAAGCTTTCTTT. Translation gives CASSLKFGAQNTEAFF. The J gene is TRBJ1-1, the V gene TRBV5-5; TRBD1 is a possible D gene (5 bases). The germline V gene encodes CDR1 SGHKS and CDR2 YYEKEE (reference sequence). This CDR3 is built from 16 residues. Between the trimmed V and J ends, which lost 2 bases and 1 base, there was a span of 15 bases.

The rearrangement joins TRBV27 to TRBJ2-5, with 10 positions matching TRBD2. The V gene's germline CDR1 is MNHEY and CDR2 SMNVEV (reference sequence). V shed 0 bases, J shed 1 base, and the junction held 8 bases outside the gene matches. CDR3 length: 18 amino acids. The CDR3 protein is CASSLSTLAGAPQETQYF. The CDR3 coding sequence is TGTGCCAGCAGTTTATCGACCCTAGCGGGGGCCCCCCAAGAGACCCAGTACTTC.

J is TRBJ1-5 and V is TRBV28; D unclear. The CDR3 spans 13 residues. Trimming took off 3 bases at V and 3 bases at J, with 6 bases between the two ends. Germline CDR1 MDHEN, CDR2 SYDVKM. CDR3: CASSLQANQPQHF. The CDR3 bases are TGTGCCAGCAGTTTGCAGGCCAATCAGCCCCAGCATTTT.

The J gene is TRBJ1-2, the V gene TRBV18; 7 bases are shared with TRBD1. CDR1 is KGHSH and CDR2 is LQKENI in the germline V gene. V shed 3 bases and J 4 bases; nucleotides not matched to a gene: 2. CDR3 length: 13 residues. The CDR3 bases are TGTGCCAGCTCACCGGACAGGTCCTATGGCTACACCTTC. Its protein product is CASSPDRSYGYTF. Looking up the rest from reference TRBV18 and TRBJ1-2 gives the full variable domain: NAGVMQNPRHLVRRRGQEARLRCSPMKGHSHVYWYRQLPEEGLKFMVYLQKENIIDESGMPKERFSAEFPKEGPSILRIQQVVRGDSAAYFCASSPDRSYGYTFGSGTRLTVV.

The CDR3 bases are TGTGCCATCAGTGAATCGACAGTCCTATTCTACAATGAGCAGTTCTTC. Translated: CAISESTVLFYNEQFF. The chain has TRBV10-3 and TRBJ2-1; D might be TRBD1 (5 bases). The V gene's germline CDR1 is ENHRY and CDR2 SYGVKD. The CDR3 has 16 amino acids. The V and J ends lost 3 bases and 3 bases respectively, with 15 bases between them.

The gene calls are TRBV4-1 and TRBJ1-5, with D possibly being TRBD1 (6 bases). V lost 0 bases and J 0 bases, leaving 9 bases between the germline ends. This CDR3 spans 16 amino acids. Looked up from germline, CDR1 is MGHRA and CDR2 is YSYEKL. CDR3 amino acids: CASSQDRGNSNQPQHF. CDR3 DNA: TGCGCCAGCAGCCAAGACAGGGGCAATAGCAATCAGCCCCAGCATTTT.

The rearrangement links TRBV13 to TRBJ2-5; D not certain. The CDR3 length is 14 residues. V dropped 0 bases and J dropped 2 bases, with 7 bases sitting between them. In germline, CDR1 is PRHDT, CDR2 FYEKMQ (reference sequence). The CDR3 nucleotides read TGTGCCAGCAGCTTAGGACCCGGGCAAGAGACCCAGTACTTC. Translation gives CASSLGPGQETQYF.